Following are 17 T cell receptor beta chains from one sample sequenced in a study of shared clonotypes between healthy human individuals. Method: immunoSEQ multiplex PCR; TCRdb's copy keeps in-frame clones and lacks some. In the table there are 150,000 to 200,000 clones, approximately 95% of which are singletons. Material for sequencing was naive CD4+ T cells sorted from blood. As to subset: CD45RA+ positively selected. The receptors were gathered from a woman in her 30s in good health.

The count of this clone is one. This chain joins TRBV6-4 and TRBJ2-3; TRBD2 agrees at 8 bases. The CDR3 extends over 15 amino acids. With V trimmed by 4 bases and J by 5 bases, 8 bases remained unmatched. Germline values: CDR1 MRHNA, CDR2 SNTAGT. CDR3 sequence reads: CASSVQAGVKDTQYF. DNA for the CDR3: TGTGCCAGCAGTGTCCAAGCGGGAGTCAAAGATACGCAGTATTTT.

This clone was seen only once. At the DNA level, this CDR3 is encoded by other sequences in the same sample as well. The chain recombines TRBV28 with TRBJ1-2; D is uncertain. The germline gives CDR1 MDHEN, CDR2 SYDVKM. CDR3 size: 12 residues. V lost 3 bases and J 3 bases, leaving 5 bases between the germline ends. CDR3 protein: CASSLSDYGYTF. The CDR3 DNA reads TGTGCCAGCAGTTTGTCCGACTATGGCTACACCTTC.

This chain connects TRBV28 to TRBJ2-5; TRBD2 aligns across 7 bases. The V gene's germline CDR1 is MDHEN and CDR2 SYDVKM. There are 15 residues in the CDR3. Germline trimming cut 5 bases from V and 11 bases from J; bases unmatched to any gene: 17. The CDR3 DNA reads TGTGCCAGCAGTCCCTGGGCTAGCGGTCTCGGGGAGCAGTACTTC. Translation: CASSPWASGLGEQYF.

The V gene is TRBV7-6, the J gene TRBJ2-5; D uncertain. Between the trimmed V and J ends, which lost 0 bases and 4 bases, there was a span of 15 bases. CDR1 and CDR2 from the germline V gene are SGHVS and FNYEAQ. The CDR3 sequence is 16 residues long. In DNA, the CDR3 is TGTGCCAGCAGCTTAGCTATCCCCTTATCAGGAGAGACCCAGTACTTC. The encoded protein is CASSLAIPLSGETQYF. The full variable domain, its missing parts supplied by reference TRBV7-6 and TRBJ2-5, is GAGVSQSPRYKVTKRGQDVALRCDPISGHVSLYWYRQALGQGPEFLTYFNYEAQQDKSGLPNDRFSAERPEGSISTLTIQRTEQRDSAMYRCASSLAIPLSGETQYFGPGTRLLVL.

This chain links TRBV6-6 with TRBJ2-5, with D possibly being TRBD1 or TRBD2 (5 bases each). The J call may be incorrect, as the DNA end agrees better with TRBJ2-7. Germline V CDR1 and CDR2: MNHNY, SVGAGI (reference sequence). This CDR3 has 14 amino acids. CDR3 region: CASSSDGTPYEQYF. The CDR3 region has the DNA TGTGCCAGCAGTTCCGACGGGACGCCCTACGAGCAGTACTTC.

V is TRBV28 and J is TRBJ2-7, with D tentatively TRBD1 (5 bases). Germline V gene data show CDR1 as MDHEN and CDR2 as SYDVKM. This CDR3 contains 15 residues. The V end was cut by 5 bases, the J end by 0 bases, with 14 bases between. The CDR3 nucleotides are TGTGCCAGCAGTGTCCAACAGGTTCGCTCCTACGAGCAGTACTTC. As protein: CASSVQQVRSYEQYF.

This chain connects TRBV11-2 to TRBJ2-3, with 10 bases lining up with TRBD2. The CDR3 covers 16 residues. The V gene end was trimmed by 2 bases and the J gene end by 5 bases; junction bases not matched to a gene: 7. Germline V lookup: CDR1 SGHAT, CDR2 FQNNGV. The CDR3 protein is CASSLLRVAGGDTQYF. The CDR3 bases are TGTGCCAGCAGCTTACTGAGGGTAGCGGGGGGAGATACGCAGTATTTT. The full variable domain, with the rest looked up from reference TRBV11-2 and TRBJ2-3, is EAGVAQSPRYKIIEKRQSVAFWCNPISGHATLYWYQQILGQGPKLLIQFQNNGVVDDSQLPKDRFSAERLKGVDSTLKIQPAKLEDSAVYLCASSLLRVAGGDTQYFGPGTRLTVL.

This rearrangement joins TRBV30 to TRBJ1-4; a possible D gene is TRBD1 (5 bases). Looked up from germline, CDR1 is GTSNPN and CDR2 is SVGIG (reference sequence). The CDR3 runs to 15 residues. V was pared by 4 bases and J by 7 bases, with 19 bases between. CDR3 coding DNA: TGTGCCTGGAACGGGGAGGGGTTGGCGAGTGAAAAACTGTTTTTT. This translates into CAWNGEGLASEKLFF. The full variable domain, its missing parts supplied by reference TRBV30 and TRBJ1-4, is SQTIHQWPATLVQPVGSPLSLECTVEGTSNPNLYWYRQAAGRGLQLLFYSVGIGQISSEVPQNLSASRPQDRQFILSSKKLLLSDSGFYLCAWNGEGLASEKLFFGSGTQLSVL.

V is TRBV27 and J is TRBJ2-2; 11 bases fit TRBD2. In germline, CDR1 is MNHEY, CDR2 SMNVEV (reference sequence). The CDR3 has 16 residues. Trimming removed 8 bases from V and 5 bases from J; junction bases left unmatched: 10. CDR3 protein: CASAGGLAGATGELFF. The CDR3 region has the DNA TGTGCCAGCGCCGGAGGACTAGCGGGCGCAACCGGGGAGCTGTTTTTT.

J is TRBJ2-7 and V is TRBV5-1; no definite D call. The germline CDR1 and CDR2 sequences are SGHRS and YFSETQ. The CDR3 totals 12 residues. Trimming shortened V by 3 bases and J by 4 bases, and 8 bases separated the two germline ends. CDR3 DNA: TGCGCCAGCAGCTCAGACAAGTACGAGCAGTACTTC. Translation gives CASSSDKYEQYF.

V is TRBV9 and J is TRBJ2-5, with 16 nucleotides matching TRBD2. There are 16 residues in the CDR3. From germline, CDR1 is SGDLS and CDR2 YYNGEE. J was trimmed by 5 bases and V by 4 bases; bases with no gene match: 5. The CDR3 is CASSQGLAGGSETQYF. DNA of the CDR3: TGTGCCAGCAGCCAGGGACTAGCGGGAGGGTCGGAGACCCAGTACTTC.

The genes are TRBV30 and TRBJ2-6; D is unresolved. Trimming stripped 3 bases from V and 2 bases from J, with 5 bases between. The germline gives CDR1 GTSNPN, CDR2 SVGIG (reference sequence). The CDR3 contains 13 residues. The CDR3 DNA reads TGTGCCTGGAGCTACCCTGGGGCCAACGTCCTGACTTTC. Translated: CAWSYPGANVLTF.

This chain links TRBV10-1 with TRBJ1-2, with D possibly TRBD1 on 5 matching bases. The germline CDR1 and CDR2 sequences are WNHNN and SYGVQD (reference sequence). V shed 3 bases and J shed 3 bases, with 8 bases lying between them. The CDR3 spans 13 residues. This CDR3 is CASSDRGDYGYTF. CDR3 DNA sequence: TGCGCCAGCAGTGATCGAGGGGACTATGGCTACACCTTC.

The chain uses TRBV11-2 and TRBJ1-4, with TRBD1 matching 12 bases. The CDR3 covers 15 residues. CDR1 and CDR2 (germline): SGHAT, FQNNGV. J was trimmed by 1 base and V by 8 bases; bases with no gene match: 2. CDR3 amino acids: CASRDRGLTNEKLFF. The CDR3 DNA follows: TGTGCCAGCCGGGACAGGGGGCTAACTAATGAAAAACTGTTTTTT.

J is TRBJ2-7 and V is TRBV6-5; 8 bases match TRBD1. Germline lookup yields CDR1 MNHEY and CDR2 SVGAGI. The length of the CDR3 is 16 residues. V shed 0 bases, J shed 2 bases, and the junction held 6 bases outside the gene matches. The CDR3 reads CASSYSIGTGPYEQYF. The CDR3 nucleotides are TGTGCCAGCAGTTACTCTATAGGGACAGGCCCCTACGAGCAGTACTTC.

This chain connects TRBV7-1 to TRBJ2-6, with D possibly TRBD1 on 5 matching bases. TRBV7-1 is an ORF, and what it does is uncertain. The CDR3 consists of 18 residues. The V end was cut by 5 bases, the J end by 5 bases, with 22 bases between. The CDR3 sequence is CASSLARQGQSRANVLTF. The CDR3, as DNA: TGTGCCAGCAGCCTTGCGCGTCAAGGACAAAGTCGGGCCAACGTCCTGACTTTC.

This chain joins TRBV28 and TRBJ2-5; TRBD1 aligns across 7 bases. The DNA end lines up better with TRBJ2-7; the J call may be wrong. The germline V gene encodes CDR1 MDHEN and CDR2 SYDVKM. The CDR3 spans 12 residues. This CDR3 reads CASSKQGYEQYF. DNA for the CDR3: TGTGCCAGCAGCAAACAGGGGTACGAGCAGTACTTC.